This T cell receptor beta chain was recovered during a study of T-cell memory formation after mild COVID-19. Study in general: Clusters were largely donor specific.

This clonotype came up a few times. The antigen is unknown. UMIs and sample barcodes were carried by the TCR alpha and TCR beta cDNA libraries that 5'RACE produced using constant-segment primers. TCRdb analysed the 5' RACE reads with MiXCR anew, one entry per CDR3 protein. Here the sample spans some 120,000 distinct CDR3 sequences, about 17% being singletons. The CDR3 runs 14 residues. V shed 5 bases and J shed 9 bases, with 20 bases lying between them. CDR1 and CDR2 (germline): DFQATT, SNEGSKA (reference sequence). Study-level points and caveats: Clones that got smaller from day 15 to 85 had even CD4/CD8, while clones growing later tipped toward CD4+. Cross-reactive memory appears to have joined, as suggested by some responding clones showing up in pre-infection memory.

The V gene is TRBV20-1, the J gene TRBJ2-1, with D possibly matching TRBD2 (7 bases). The sample was PBMCs or a T cell subset sorted from them (not recorded which). This receptor was obtained from an adult woman who had mild COVID-19 (a few samples of this study predate the infection). Cell type and time point are not known. CDR3 region: CSAWGARGGSEQFF. CDR3 sequence (DNA): TGCAGTGCTTGGGGGGCAAGGGGAGGGAGTGAGCAGTTCTTC.